This TCR beta chain was recovered during a study of identical twins. Study-wide results and caveats: Abundant beta clonotypes from cord blood had fewer insertions, unlike memory repertoires, which showed none. Because invariant MAIT and iNKT cells could be present, zero-insertion analyses could be partly confounded.

Germline CDR1 and CDR2: SGHRS and YFSETQ. This CDR3 comprises 12 residues. Trimming removed 5 bases from V and 3 bases from J, with 8 bases in between. TCRdb processed the 5' RACE reads anew with MiXCR; each CDR3 protein has one entry. The repertoire holds about 520,000 distinct CDR3 sequences, with less than 25% as singletons. Everyone who gave samples was a healthy Caucasian. Of note for this clonotype: Its specificity is not known.

These data are also associated with another study on T cells expressing NK-cell markers. That work contributes: Of the CD8+ T cells in a handful of donors, about 1.0-7.0% belonged to dominant NKG2C+ clonotypes.

The sequence came from a woman aged 18-29 years in good health. The sample consisted of CD4+ T cells sorted from blood. V is TRBV5-1 and J is TRBJ1-1; no clear D. CDR3 in amino acids: CASSRADTEAFF. The CDR3 DNA follows: TGCGCCAGCAGTCGGGCGGACACTGAAGCTTTCTTT. The full variable domain, its missing parts supplied by reference TRBV5-1 and TRBJ1-1, is KAGVTQTPRYLIKTRGQQVTLSCSPISGHRSVSWYQQTPGQGLQFLFEYFSETQRNKGNFPGRFSGRQFSNSRSEMNVSTLELGDSALYLCASSRADTEAFFGQGTRLTVV.